This T cell receptor beta chain derives from a study of cytomegalovirus exposure and HLA in healthy donors. Study information: Earlier work reported around 110 million unique TCR beta sequences from 170 million or so T cells.

Overall study findings and caveats: A later analysis appeared to link common viral pathogens to several of the most significant clusters.

Germline V gene data show CDR1 as SQVTM and CDR2 as ANQGSEA. V lost 2 bases to trimming and J lost 2 bases; unmatched junction nucleotides: 2. This CDR3 has 13 residues. In this sample, this clone turned up once. Its antigen is undetermined. The PCR ran on 60 Vbeta and 13 Jbeta primers. Profiled with immunoSEQ multiplex PCR; TCRdb holds only in-frame clones, not every one. The sample has fewer than 200,000 clones, around 77% seen once. The sequence derives from a man aged 55 to 69 in good health and CMV-seronegative. The chain combines TRBV29-1 with TRBJ2-7, with 8 bases fitting TRBD1. Sample: PBMCs. This CDR3 is CSVELDRAYEQYF. DNA of the CDR3: TGCAGCGTTGAATTGGACAGGGCCTACGAGCAGTACTTC.